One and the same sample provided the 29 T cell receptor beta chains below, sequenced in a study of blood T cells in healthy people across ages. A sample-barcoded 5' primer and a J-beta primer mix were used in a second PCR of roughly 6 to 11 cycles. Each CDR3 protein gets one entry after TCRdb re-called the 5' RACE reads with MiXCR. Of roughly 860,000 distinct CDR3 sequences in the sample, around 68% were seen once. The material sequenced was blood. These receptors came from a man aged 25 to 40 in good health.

The CDR3 here is CASSHALGDTQYF. The CDR3 DNA sequence: TGTGCCAGCAGTCACGCTCTGGGGGATACGCAGTATTTT. The chain links TRBV28 to TRBJ2-3; no reliable D call. The length of the CDR3 is 13 residues. Germline loops: CDR1 MDHEN, CDR2 SYDVKM. V gave up 5 bases and J gave up 6 bases, with 12 bases separating them.

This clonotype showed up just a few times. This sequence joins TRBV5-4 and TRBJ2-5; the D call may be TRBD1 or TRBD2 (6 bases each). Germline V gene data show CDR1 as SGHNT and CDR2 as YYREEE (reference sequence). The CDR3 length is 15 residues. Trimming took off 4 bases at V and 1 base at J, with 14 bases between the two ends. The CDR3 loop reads CASSAKGGGQETQYF. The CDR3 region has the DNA TGTGCCAGCAGCGCGAAAGGAGGGGGCCAAGAGACCCAGTACTTC.

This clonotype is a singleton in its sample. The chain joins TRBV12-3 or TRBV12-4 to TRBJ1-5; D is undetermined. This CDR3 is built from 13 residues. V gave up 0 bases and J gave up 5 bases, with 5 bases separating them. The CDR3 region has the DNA TGTGCCAGCAGTTTAGCGCCGGATCAGCCCCAGCATTTT. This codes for CASSLAPDQPQHF.

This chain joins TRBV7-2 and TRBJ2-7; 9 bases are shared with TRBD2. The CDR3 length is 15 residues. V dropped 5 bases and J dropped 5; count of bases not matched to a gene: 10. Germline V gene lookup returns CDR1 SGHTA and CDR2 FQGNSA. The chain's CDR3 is CASSPGLAGPDEQYF. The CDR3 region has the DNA TGTGCCAGCAGCCCGGGACTAGCCGGCCCGGACGAGCAGTACTTC.

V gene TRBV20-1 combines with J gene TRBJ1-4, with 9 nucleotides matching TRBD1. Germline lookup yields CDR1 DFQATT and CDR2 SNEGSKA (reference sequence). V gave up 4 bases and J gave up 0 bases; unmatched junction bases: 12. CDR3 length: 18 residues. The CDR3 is CSATGQGTITATNEKLFF. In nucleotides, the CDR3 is TGCAGTGCTACAGGACAGGGGACTATAACTGCAACTAATGAAAAACTGTTTTTT.

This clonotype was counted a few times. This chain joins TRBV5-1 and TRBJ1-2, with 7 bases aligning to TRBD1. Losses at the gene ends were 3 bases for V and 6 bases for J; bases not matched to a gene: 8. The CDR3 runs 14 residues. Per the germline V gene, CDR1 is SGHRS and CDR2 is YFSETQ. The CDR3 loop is CASSSRQGSDGYTF. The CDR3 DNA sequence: TGCGCCAGCAGCTCACGACAGGGATCGGATGGCTACACCTTC.

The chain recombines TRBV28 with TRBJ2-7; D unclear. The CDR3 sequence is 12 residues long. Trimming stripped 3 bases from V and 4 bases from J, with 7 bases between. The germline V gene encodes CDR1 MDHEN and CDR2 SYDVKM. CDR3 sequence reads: CASSFNVYEQYF. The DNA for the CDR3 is TGTGCCAGCAGTTTCAATGTGTACGAGCAGTACTTC.

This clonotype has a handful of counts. The CDR3 region has the DNA TGTGCCAGCAGCTTAGCTGACAGGGTGGGAGATACGCAGTATTTT. It translates to CASSLADRVGDTQYF. The V call is TRBV7-2, the J call TRBJ2-3, with 7 nucleotides matching TRBD1. The V gene's germline CDR1 is SGHTA and CDR2 FQGNSA. CDR3 length: 15 amino acids. V was pared by 0 bases and J by 5 bases, with 5 bases of the junction left unmatched.

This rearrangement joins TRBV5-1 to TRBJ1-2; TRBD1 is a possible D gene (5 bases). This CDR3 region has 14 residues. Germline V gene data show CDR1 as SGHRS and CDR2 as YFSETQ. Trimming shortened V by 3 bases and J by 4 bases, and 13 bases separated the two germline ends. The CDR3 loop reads CASSYLGEAYGYTF. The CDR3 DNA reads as TGCGCCAGCAGCTATCTGGGGGAGGCCTATGGCTACACCTTC.

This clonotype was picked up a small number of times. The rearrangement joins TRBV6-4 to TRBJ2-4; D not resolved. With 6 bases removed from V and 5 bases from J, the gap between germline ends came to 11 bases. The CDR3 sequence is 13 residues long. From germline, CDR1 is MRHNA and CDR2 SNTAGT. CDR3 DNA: TGTGCCAGCAGAGAGGCGGCACAAAACATTCAGTACTTC. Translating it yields CASREAAQNIQYF.

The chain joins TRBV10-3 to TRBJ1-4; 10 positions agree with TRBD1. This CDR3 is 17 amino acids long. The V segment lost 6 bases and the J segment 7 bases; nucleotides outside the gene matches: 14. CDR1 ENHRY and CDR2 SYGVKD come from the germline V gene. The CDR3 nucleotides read TGTGCCATCAGGTCGGGACAGGGGAAGATTGATCGTGAAAAACTGTTTTTT. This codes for CAIRSGQGKIDREKLFF.

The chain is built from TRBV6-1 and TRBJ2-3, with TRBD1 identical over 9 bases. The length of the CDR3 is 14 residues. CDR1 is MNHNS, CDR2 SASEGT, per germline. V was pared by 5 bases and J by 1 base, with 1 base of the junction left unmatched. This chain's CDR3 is CASSWTGGTDTQYF. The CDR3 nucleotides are TGTGCCAGCAGTTGGACAGGGGGCACAGATACGCAGTATTTT.

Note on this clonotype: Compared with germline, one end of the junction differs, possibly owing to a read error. CDR3 DNA sequence: TGCAGTGCTAGACGACAGGTCAATGAGCAGAACTTC. Its translation: CSARRQVNEQNF. The chain has TRBV20-1 and TRBJ2-7; a possible D gene is TRBD1 (6 bases). The length of the CDR3 is 12 residues. Germline CDR1 and CDR2: DFQATT and SNEGSKA (reference sequence).

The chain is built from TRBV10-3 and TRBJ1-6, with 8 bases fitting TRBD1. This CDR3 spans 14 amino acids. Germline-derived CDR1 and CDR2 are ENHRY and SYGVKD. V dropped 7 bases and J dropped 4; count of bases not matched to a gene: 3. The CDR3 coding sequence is TGTGCCATCAATACAGGGGGGTATAATTCACCCCTCCACTTT. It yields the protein CAINTGGYNSPLHF.

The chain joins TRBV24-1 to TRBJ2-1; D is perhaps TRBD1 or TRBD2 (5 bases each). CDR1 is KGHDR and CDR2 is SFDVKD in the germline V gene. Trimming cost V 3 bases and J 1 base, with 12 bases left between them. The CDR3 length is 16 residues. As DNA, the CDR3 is TGTGCCACCAGTGATACCGGGACCGGTTCCTACAATGAGCAGTTCTTC. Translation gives CATSDTGTGSYNEQFF.

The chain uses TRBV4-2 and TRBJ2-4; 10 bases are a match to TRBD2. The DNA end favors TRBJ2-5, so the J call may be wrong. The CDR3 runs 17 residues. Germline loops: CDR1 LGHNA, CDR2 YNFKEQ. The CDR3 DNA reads TGTGCCAGCAGCCAAGATTGGGAGCGGGGGGGCGGAGAGACCCAGTACTTC. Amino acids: CASSQDWERGGGETQYF.

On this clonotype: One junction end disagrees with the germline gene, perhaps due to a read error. In DNA, the CDR3 is TGTGCCAGCTGGGGACAGTCGGACAATCAGTCCCAGCATTTT. It specifies CASWGQSDNQSQHF. The genes are TRBV6-2 or TRBV6-3 and TRBJ1-5, with 7 bases fitting TRBD1. The germline CDR1 and CDR2 sequences are MNHEY and SVGEGT. There are 14 residues in the CDR3.

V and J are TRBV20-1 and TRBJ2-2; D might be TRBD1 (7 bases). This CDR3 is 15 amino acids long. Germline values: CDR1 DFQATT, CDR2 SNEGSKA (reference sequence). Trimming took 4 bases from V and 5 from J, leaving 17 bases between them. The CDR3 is CSAKGAGTYTGELFF. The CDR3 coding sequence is TGCAGTGCTAAGGGGGCCGGGACTTATACCGGGGAGCTGTTTTTT.

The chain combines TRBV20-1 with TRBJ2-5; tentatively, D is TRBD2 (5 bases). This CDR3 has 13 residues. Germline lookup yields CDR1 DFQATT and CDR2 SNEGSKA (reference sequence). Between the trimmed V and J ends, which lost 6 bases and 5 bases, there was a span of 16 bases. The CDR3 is CSAEPGIGETQYF. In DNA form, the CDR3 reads TGCAGTGCGGAACCGGGGATAGGGGAGACCCAGTACTTC.

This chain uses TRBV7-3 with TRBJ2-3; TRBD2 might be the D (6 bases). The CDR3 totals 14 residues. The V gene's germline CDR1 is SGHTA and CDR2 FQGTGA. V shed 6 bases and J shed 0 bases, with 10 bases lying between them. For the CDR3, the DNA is TGTGCCAGCAGTGAAACTAGCAGCACAGATACGCAGTATTTT. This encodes CASSETSSTDTQYF.

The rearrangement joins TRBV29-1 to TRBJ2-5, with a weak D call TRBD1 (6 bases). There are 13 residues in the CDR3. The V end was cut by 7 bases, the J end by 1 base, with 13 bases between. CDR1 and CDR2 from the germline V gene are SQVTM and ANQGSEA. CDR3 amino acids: CSALDSSQETQYF. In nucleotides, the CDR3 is TGCAGCGCGTTGGACAGTTCCCAAGAGACCCAGTACTTC.

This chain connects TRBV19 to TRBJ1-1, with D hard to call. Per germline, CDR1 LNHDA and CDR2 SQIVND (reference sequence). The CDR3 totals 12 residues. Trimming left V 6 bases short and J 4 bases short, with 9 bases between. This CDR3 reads CASSQRSTEAFF. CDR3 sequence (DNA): TGTGCCAGTAGCCAACGGAGCACTGAAGCTTTCTTT.

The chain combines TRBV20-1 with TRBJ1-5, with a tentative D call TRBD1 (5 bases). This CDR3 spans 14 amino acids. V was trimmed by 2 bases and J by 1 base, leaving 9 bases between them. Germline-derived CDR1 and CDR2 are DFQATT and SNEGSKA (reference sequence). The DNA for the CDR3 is TGCAGTGCTAGACCGGGGGGAAGCAATCAGCCCCAGCATTTT. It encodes CSARPGGSNQPQHF.

The CDR3 bases are TGCAGTGCTAGAGTCGGGGCCGATGGATCACCCCTCCACTTT. Residues: CSARVGADGSPLHF. This chain links TRBV20-1 with TRBJ1-6, with D possibly TRBD1 on 5 matching bases. Germline lookup yields CDR1 DFQATT and CDR2 SNEGSKA (reference sequence). Trimming removed 1 base from V and 10 bases from J, with 14 bases in between. This CDR3 comprises 14 residues.

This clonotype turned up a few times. In DNA, the CDR3 is TGCGCCAGCAGCTTGGTTCATGGGGACAATGAGCAGTTCTTC. Residues: CASSLVHGDNEQFF. This chain connects TRBV5-1 to TRBJ2-1; no clear D gene. Trimming took off 0 bases at V and 5 bases at J, with 9 bases between the two ends. CDR1 and CDR2 (germline): SGHRS, YFSETQ. The CDR3 is 14 amino acids.

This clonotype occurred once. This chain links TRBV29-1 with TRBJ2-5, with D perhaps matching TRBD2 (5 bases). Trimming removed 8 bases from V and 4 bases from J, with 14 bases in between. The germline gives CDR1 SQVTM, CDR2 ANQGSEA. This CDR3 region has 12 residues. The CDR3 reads CSSRVSGETQYF. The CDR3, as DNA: TGCAGCTCCCGAGTGAGCGGAGAGACCCAGTACTTC.

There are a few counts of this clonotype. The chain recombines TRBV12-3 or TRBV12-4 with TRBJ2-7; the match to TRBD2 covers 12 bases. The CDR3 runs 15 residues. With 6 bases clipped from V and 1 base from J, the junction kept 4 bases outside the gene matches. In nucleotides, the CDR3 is TGTGCCAGCAGAAAACTAGCGGGGGGTTCCTACGAGCAGTACTTC. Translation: CASRKLAGGSYEQYF.

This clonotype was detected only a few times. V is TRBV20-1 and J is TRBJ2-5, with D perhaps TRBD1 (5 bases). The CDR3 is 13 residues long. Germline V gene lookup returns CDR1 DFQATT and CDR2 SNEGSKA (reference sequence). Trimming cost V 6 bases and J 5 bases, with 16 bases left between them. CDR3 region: CSARTSGAETQYF. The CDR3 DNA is TGCAGTGCCAGAACGAGTGGGGCGGAGACCCAGTACTTC.

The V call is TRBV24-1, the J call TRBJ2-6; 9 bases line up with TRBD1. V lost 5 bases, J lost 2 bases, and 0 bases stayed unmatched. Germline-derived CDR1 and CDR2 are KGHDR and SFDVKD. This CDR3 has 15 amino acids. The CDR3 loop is CATSGQGAGANVLTF. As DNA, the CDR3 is TGTGCCACCAGTGGACAGGGGGCTGGGGCCAACGTCCTGACTTTC.